These 17 T cell receptor beta chains originate from one sample sequenced in a study of shared clonotypes between healthy human individuals (dated by TCRdb to 2018 to 2020). The library was prepared using the immunoSEQ multiplex PCR assay. The clones in this table, taken by TCRdb from immuneACCESS, are in-frame only. Not every clone is retained; where verified, under half of the shortfall comes from an unresolved V gene, and the cause of the rest is unknown. The sample table shows around 440,000 clones, and 60% to 80% are seen once. The ten most abundant clones make up about 12% of the sample. Source material: PBMCs. Receptor source: a woman aged 40 to 50 in good health. Some clones in this sample may be carry-over from other donors' samples.

This sequence joins TRBV7-8 and TRBJ2-2; D remains unclear. The CDR3 spans 17 residues. The germline gives CDR1 SGHVS, CDR2 FQNEAQ. The V end lost 0 bases, the J end lost 0 bases, and 11 bases lay between the germline ends. The CDR3: CASSLARFDANTGELFF. In DNA, the CDR3 is TGTGCCAGCAGCTTAGCGCGATTCGACGCGAACACCGGGGAGCTGTTTTTT.

This clone was observed at least ten times. As DNA, the CDR3 is TGTGCCAGCAGCACCGAGGACAGGGGCTTTGAAAAACTGTTTTTT. Encoded protein: CASSTEDRGFEKLFF. This sequence joins TRBV6-6 and TRBJ1-4; 9 bases fit TRBD1. The CDR3 runs 15 residues. Per germline, CDR1 MNHNY and CDR2 SVGAGI (reference sequence). Trimming cost V 6 bases and J 7 bases; bases outside gene matches: 9.

This clone was seen just once. The rearrangement uses TRBV4-1 and TRBJ2-3; D uncertain. The V end lost 1 base, the J end lost 3 bases, and 11 bases lay between the germline ends. Per the germline V gene, CDR1 is MGHRA and CDR2 is YSYEKL. CDR3 length equals 15 residues. CDR3 region: CASSQVGLRTDTQYF. DNA for the CDR3: TGCGCCAGCAGCCAAGTGGGCCTCCGAACAGATACGCAGTATTTT.

This clone was seen a handful of times. The chain carries TRBV6-5 and TRBJ1-1, with 12 bases fitting TRBD1. The CDR3 sequence is 14 residues long. CDR1 MNHEY and CDR2 SVGAGI come from the germline V gene. V dropped 5 bases and J dropped 7; count of bases not matched to a gene: 5. In DNA, the CDR3 is TGTGCCAGCAGTAGGGGACAGGGGGCGAGTGAAGCTTTCTTT. It encodes CASSRGQGASEAFF.

This chain joins TRBV7-2 and TRBJ1-5; the D is unclear. CDR3 length: 15 residues. Germline-derived CDR1 and CDR2 are SGHTA and FQGNSA. The V gene lost 1 base and the J gene lost 1 base, with 8 bases spanning the gap. The CDR3 here is CASSLVSESNQPQHF. The CDR3 nucleotides read TGTGCCAGCAGCTTAGTCTCAGAGAGCAATCAGCCCCAGCATTTT.

V is TRBV27 and J is TRBJ2-2; 9 positions match TRBD1. Germline CDR1 is MNHEY and CDR2 is SMNVEV (reference sequence). The CDR3 spans 13 residues. V trimming: 10 bases; J trimming: 1 base; junction bases outside the gene matches: 1. The CDR3 loop is CAKGQGNTGELFF. DNA of the CDR3: TGTGCCAAGGGACAGGGGAACACCGGGGAGCTGTTTTTT.

CDR3 residues: CASSLGSQSAQHF. In nucleotides, the CDR3 is TGTGCCAGTAGTCTTGGTTCACAATCAGCCCAGCATTTT. The rearrangement joins TRBV19 to TRBJ1-5; D gene ambiguous. Germline V gene data show CDR1 as LNHDA and CDR2 as SQIVND (reference sequence). The CDR3 covers 13 residues. Trimming pared 5 bases from V and 11 bases from J, leaving 16 bases between. Supplemented by reference TRBV19 and TRBJ1-5, the full variable domain reads DGGITQSPKYLFRKEGQNVTLSCEQNLNHDAMYWYRQDPGQGLRLIYYSQIVNDFQKGDIAEGYSVSREKKESFPLTVTSAQKNPTAFYLCASSLGSQSAQHFGDGTRLSIL.

This clone was recorded a few times. The chain is built from TRBV5-1 and TRBJ2-3; a possible D gene is TRBD1 (6 bases). V was trimmed by 1 base and J by 2 bases, leaving 14 bases between them. This CDR3 spans 16 amino acids. The germline gives CDR1 SGHRS, CDR2 YFSETQ. The CDR3 protein is CASSLRTGSSTDTQYF. CDR3 coding DNA: TGCGCCAGCAGCTTGCGAACAGGGAGTTCCACAGATACGCAGTATTTT.

The rearrangement joins TRBV4-1 to TRBJ2-3, with TRBD1 matching 7 bases. Germline V gene data show CDR1 as MGHRA and CDR2 as YSYEKL. Trimming took 1 base from V and 5 from J; bases not matched to a gene: 0. This CDR3 is 13 amino acids long. The CDR3 loop is CASSQGQGDTQYF. The DNA of the CDR3 is TGCGCCAGCAGCCAAGGACAGGGAGATACGCAGTATTTT.

This sequence joins TRBV9 and TRBJ2-6; unclear D gene. Trimming took 9 bases from V and 1 from J, leaving 11 bases between them. The CDR3 extends over 14 amino acids. Germline V CDR1 and CDR2: SGDLS, YYNGEE. The CDR3 spells CATSVGSGANVLTF. The CDR3, as DNA: TGTGCCACCTCAGTCGGGTCTGGGGCCAACGTCCTGACTTTC.

As to this clone: Other DNA sequences in the sample encode the same CDR3. For the CDR3, the DNA is TGTGCCAGCAGCTTAGATTCTAATCAGCCCCAGCATTTT. Its protein product is CASSLDSNQPQHF. V usage is TRBV7-2 and J usage is TRBJ1-5; D unresolved. The CDR3 contains 13 residues. V lost 1 base to trimming and J lost 4 bases, with 5 bases between them. Germline CDR1 and CDR2: SGHTA and FQGNSA. The full variable domain, with the rest looked up from reference TRBV7-2 and TRBJ1-5, is GAGVSQSPSNKVTEKGKDVELRCDPISGHTALYWYRQSLGQGLEFLIYFQGNSAPDKSGLPSDRFSAERTGGSVSTLTIQRTQQEDSAVYLCASSLDSNQPQHFGDGTRLSIL.

The chain carries TRBV5-1 and TRBJ2-5; 11 positions match TRBD2. The CDR3 runs to 16 residues. From germline, CDR1 is SGHRS and CDR2 YFSETQ. Trimming cost V 4 bases and J 0 bases; bases outside gene matches: 5. CDR3 DNA sequence: TGCGCCAGCAGCCCTAGCGGGAGGCTCGACCAAGAGACCCAGTACTTC. Translation: CASSPSGRLDQETQYF.

There are many counts of this clone. V and J are TRBV6-1 and TRBJ2-7; possibly TRBD2 for D (5 bases). CDR1 MNHNS and CDR2 SASEGT come from the germline V gene. V was clipped by 0 bases and J by 6 bases, with 15 bases between them. CDR3 length: 15 amino acids. The CDR3 nucleotides read TGTGCCAGCAGTGAAGCCCCCGGGAATTCGGGCGAGCAGTACTTC. Its protein is CASSEAPGNSGEQYF.

J is TRBJ1-1 and V is TRBV5-1, with 7 bases identical to TRBD1. After removal of 1 base from V and 0 bases from J, the junction contained 6 bases not matched to a gene. Germline V lookup: CDR1 SGHRS, CDR2 YFSETQ. This CDR3 spans 16 amino acids. This CDR3 is CASSLSWDRMNTEAFF. CDR3 coding DNA: TGCGCCAGCAGCTTGTCCTGGGACAGAATGAACACTGAAGCTTTCTTT.

This clone was observed a single time. This likely reflects a read error, since a far larger clone is one base away. The V gene is TRBV7-3, the J gene TRBJ2-5; possibly TRBD1 for D (6 bases). CDR3 length: 15 residues. The germline gives CDR1 SGHTA, CDR2 FQGTGA. The chain's CDR3 is CASGLTPGHGETQYF. CDR3 nucleotides: TGTGCCAGCGGCTTAACGCCGGGACACGGAGAGACCCAGTACTTC.

Turning to this clone: This likely reflects a read error, since a far larger clone is one base away. The gene calls are TRBV5-1 and TRBJ2-5; 7 positions match TRBD1. The end of the DNA fits TRBJ2-7 better, so the J call may be wrong. The CDR3 extends over 15 amino acids. CDR1 SGHRS and CDR2 YFSETQ come from the germline V gene. In DNA, the CDR3 is TGCGCCAGCAGCCCCAGATCCGACAGGGCATACGAGCAGTACTTC. It translates to CASSPRSDRAYEQYF.

Comment on this clone: A far larger clone is just one base off, so this is likely a read error. The same CDR3 can be traced to other DNA sequences in this sample. CDR3 amino acids: CSVRLTAGEKLFF. Here the CDR3 DNA reads TGCAGCGTGCGCTTAACAGCTGGTGAAAAACTGTTCTTT. The V gene is TRBV29-1, the J gene TRBJ1-4; D gene uncertain. The CDR3 is 13 residues long. Per the germline V gene, CDR1 is SQVTM and CDR2 is ANQGSEA.